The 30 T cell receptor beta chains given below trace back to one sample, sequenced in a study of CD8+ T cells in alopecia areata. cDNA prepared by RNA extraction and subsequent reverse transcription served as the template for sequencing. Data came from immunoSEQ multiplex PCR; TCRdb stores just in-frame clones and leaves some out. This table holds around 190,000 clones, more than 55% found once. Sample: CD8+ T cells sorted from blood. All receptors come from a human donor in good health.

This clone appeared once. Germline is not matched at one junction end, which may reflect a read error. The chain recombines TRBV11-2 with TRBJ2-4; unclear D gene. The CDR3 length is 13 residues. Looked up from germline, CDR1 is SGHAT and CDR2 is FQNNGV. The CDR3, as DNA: TGTGCCAGCAGCTTAGGGCCCACAAAGGCTGTCCACTTC. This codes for CASSLGPTKAVHF.

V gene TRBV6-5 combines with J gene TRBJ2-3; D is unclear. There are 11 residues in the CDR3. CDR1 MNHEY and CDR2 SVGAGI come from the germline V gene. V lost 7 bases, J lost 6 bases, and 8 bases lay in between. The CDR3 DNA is TGTGCCAGCAAGGCCGTGGATACGCAGTATTTT. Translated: CASKAVDTQYF.

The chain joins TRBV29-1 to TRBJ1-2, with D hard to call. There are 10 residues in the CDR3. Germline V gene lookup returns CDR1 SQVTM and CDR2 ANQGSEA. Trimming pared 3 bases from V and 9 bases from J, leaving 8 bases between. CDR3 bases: TGCAGCGTTGATGTTGACCGCTACACCTTC. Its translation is CSVDVDRYTF.

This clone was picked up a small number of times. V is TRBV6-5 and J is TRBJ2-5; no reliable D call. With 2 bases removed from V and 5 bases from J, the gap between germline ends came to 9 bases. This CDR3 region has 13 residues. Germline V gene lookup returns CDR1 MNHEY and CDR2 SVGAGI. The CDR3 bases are TGTGCCAGCAGTTACGGGCGGTCGGAGACCCAGTACTTC. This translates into CASSYGRSETQYF.

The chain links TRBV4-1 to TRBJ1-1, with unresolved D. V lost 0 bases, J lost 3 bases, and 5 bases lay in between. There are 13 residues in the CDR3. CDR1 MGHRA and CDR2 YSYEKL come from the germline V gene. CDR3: CASSQESYTEAFF. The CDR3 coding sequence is TGCGCCAGCAGCCAAGAGTCCTACACTGAAGCTTTCTTT.

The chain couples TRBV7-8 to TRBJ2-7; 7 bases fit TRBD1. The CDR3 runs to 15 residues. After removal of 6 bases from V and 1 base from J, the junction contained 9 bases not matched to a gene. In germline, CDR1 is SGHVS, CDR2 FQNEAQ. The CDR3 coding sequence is TGTGCCAGCAGTTCCACCGGGACAGCATCCTACGAGCAGTACTTC. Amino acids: CASSSTGTASYEQYF. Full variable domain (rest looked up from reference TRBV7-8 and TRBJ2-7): GAGVSQSPRYKVAKRGQDVALRCDPISGHVSLFWYQQALGQGPEFLTYFQNEAQLDKSGLPSDRFFAERPEGSVSTLKIQRTQQEDSAVYLCASSSTGTASYEQYFGPGTRLTVT.

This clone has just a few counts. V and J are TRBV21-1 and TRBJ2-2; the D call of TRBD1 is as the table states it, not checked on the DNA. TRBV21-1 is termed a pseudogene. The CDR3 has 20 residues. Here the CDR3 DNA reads TGTGCCAGCAGCAATAAGAGGGAGACAGGGGGAAAACCCGGGACCGGGGAGCTGTTTTTT. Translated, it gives CASSNKRETGGKPGTGELFF.

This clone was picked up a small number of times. CDR3 sequence reads: CASSLRNYYGYTF. The CDR3 DNA follows: TGTGCCAGCAGCTTACGGAACTACTATGGCTACACCTTC. The chain is built from TRBV11-1 and TRBJ1-2, with D uncertain. The CDR3 totals 13 residues. V was pared by 2 bases and J by 3 bases, with 7 bases between. Germline lookup yields CDR1 SGHAT and CDR2 FQDESV (reference sequence).

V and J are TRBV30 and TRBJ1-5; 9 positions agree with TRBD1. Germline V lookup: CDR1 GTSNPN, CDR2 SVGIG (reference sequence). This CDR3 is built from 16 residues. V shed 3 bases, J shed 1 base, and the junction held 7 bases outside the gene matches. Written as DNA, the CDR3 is TGTGCCTGGAGCCGACGCGGACAGGGGAGCAATCAGCCCCAGCATTTT. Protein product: CAWSRRGQGSNQPQHF. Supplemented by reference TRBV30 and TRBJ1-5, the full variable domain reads SQTIHQWPATLVQPVGSPLSLECTVEGTSNPNLYWYRQAAGRGLQLLFYSVGIGQISSEVPQNLSASRPQDRQFILSSKKLLLSDSGFYLCAWSRRGQGSNQPQHFGDGTRLSIL.

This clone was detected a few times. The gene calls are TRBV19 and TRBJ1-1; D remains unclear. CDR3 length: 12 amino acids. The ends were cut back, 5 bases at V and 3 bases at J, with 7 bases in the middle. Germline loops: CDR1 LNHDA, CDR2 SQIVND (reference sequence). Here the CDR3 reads CASSLPYTEAFF. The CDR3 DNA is TGTGCCAGTAGTTTACCTTACACTGAAGCTTTCTTT.

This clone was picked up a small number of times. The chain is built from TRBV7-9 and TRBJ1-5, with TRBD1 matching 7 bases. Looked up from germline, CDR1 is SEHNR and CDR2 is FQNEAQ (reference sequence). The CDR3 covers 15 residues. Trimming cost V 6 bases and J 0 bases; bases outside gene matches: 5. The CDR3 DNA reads TGTGCCAGCAGTCAGACAGGGAATAGCAATCAGCCCCAGCATTTT. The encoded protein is CASSQTGNSNQPQHF.

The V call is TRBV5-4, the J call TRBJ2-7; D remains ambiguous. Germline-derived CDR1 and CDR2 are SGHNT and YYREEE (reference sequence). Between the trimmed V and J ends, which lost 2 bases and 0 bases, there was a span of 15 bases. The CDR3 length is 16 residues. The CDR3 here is CASSFGKMAYSYEQYF. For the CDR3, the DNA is TGTGCCAGCAGCTTCGGAAAGATGGCCTACTCCTACGAGCAGTACTTC.

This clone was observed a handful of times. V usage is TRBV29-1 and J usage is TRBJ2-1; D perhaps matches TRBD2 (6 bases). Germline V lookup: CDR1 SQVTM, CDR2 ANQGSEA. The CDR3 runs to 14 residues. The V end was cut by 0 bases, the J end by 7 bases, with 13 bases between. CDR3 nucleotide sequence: TGCAGCGTTGAAGATTTCGGGGGAATGAATGAGCAGTTCTTC. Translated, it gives CSVEDFGGMNEQFF.

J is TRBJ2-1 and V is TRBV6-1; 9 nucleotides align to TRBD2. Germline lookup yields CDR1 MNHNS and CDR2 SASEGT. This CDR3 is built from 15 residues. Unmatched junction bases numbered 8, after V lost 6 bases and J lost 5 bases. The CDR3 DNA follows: TGTGCCAGCAGCCTTAGCGGGGGACCGAACAATGAGCAGTTCTTC. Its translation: CASSLSGGPNNEQFF.

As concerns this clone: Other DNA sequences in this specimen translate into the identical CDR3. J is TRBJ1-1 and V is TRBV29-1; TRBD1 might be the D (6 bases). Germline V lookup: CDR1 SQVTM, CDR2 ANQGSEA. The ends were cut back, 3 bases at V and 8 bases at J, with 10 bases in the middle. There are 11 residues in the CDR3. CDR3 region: CSVDDGTEAFF. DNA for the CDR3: TGCAGCGTTGACGATGGGACAGAAGCTTTCTTT.

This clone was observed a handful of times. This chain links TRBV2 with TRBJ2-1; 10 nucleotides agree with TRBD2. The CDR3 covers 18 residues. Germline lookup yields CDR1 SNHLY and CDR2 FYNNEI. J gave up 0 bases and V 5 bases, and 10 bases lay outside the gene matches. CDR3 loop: CASSQLAGQFISYNEQFF. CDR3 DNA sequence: TGTGCCAGCAGTCAACTAGCGGGGCAATTTATCTCCTACAATGAGCAGTTCTTC. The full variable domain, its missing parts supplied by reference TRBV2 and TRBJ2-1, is EPEVTQTPSHQVTQMGQEVILRCVPISNHLYFYWYRQILGQKVEFLVSFYNNEISEKSEIFDDQFSVERPDGSNFTLKIRSTKLEDSAMYFCASSQLAGQFISYNEQFFGPGTRLTVL.

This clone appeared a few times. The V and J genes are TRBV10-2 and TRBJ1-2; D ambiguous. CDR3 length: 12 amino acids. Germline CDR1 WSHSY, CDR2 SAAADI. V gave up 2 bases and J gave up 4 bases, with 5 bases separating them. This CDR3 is CASSEGAYGYTF. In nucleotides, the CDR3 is TGCGCCAGCAGTGAGGGAGCCTATGGCTACACCTTC.

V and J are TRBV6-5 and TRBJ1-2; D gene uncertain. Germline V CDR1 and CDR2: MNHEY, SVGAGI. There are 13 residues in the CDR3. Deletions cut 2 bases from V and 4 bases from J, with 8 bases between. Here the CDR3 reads CASSYKDGYGYTF. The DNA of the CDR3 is TGTGCCAGCAGTTACAAGGACGGCTATGGCTACACCTTC.

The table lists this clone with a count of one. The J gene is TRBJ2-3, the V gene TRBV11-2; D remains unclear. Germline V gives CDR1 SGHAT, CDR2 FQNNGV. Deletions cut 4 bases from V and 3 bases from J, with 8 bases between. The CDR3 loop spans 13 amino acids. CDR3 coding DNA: TGTGCCAGCAGCTCCCCGGTGACAGATACGCAGTATTTT. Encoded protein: CASSSPVTDTQYF.

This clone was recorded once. The CDR3 region is CASSLAGTPKEAQYF. In DNA form, the CDR3 reads TGTGCCAGCAGCTTGGCCGGGACCCCAAAGGAGGCCCAGTACTTC. The J gene is TRBJ2-5, the V gene TRBV7-2, with D perhaps being TRBD1 or TRBD2 (5 bases each). Trimming shortened V by 3 bases and J by 9 bases, and 20 bases separated the two germline ends. Germline CDR1 SGHTA, CDR2 FQGNSA. The CDR3 spans 15 residues.

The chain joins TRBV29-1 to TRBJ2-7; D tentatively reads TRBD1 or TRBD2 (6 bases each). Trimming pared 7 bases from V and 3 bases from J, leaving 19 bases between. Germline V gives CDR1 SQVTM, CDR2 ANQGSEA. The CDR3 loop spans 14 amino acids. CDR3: CSAGDSGTNYEQYF. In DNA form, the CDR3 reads TGCAGCGCCGGGGACTCCGGGACAAACTACGAGCAGTACTTC.

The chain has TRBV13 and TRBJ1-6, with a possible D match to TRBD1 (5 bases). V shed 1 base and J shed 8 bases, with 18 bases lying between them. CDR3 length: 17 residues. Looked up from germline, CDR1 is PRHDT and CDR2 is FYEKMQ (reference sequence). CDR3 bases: TGTGCCAGCAGCTTAGATGGGCCGGGGGACTTCGATTCACCCCTCCACTTT. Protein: CASSLDGPGDFDSPLHF.

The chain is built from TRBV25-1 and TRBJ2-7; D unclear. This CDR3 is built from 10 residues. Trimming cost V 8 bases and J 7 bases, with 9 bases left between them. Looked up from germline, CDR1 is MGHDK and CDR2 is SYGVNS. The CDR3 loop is CASGEGEQYF. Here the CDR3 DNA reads TGTGCCAGCGGGGAAGGGGAGCAGTACTTC.

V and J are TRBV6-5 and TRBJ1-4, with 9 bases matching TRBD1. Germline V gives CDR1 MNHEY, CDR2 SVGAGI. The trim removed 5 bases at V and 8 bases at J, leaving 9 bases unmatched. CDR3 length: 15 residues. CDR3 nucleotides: TGTGCCAGCAGTCCCACGGGACAGGGTGGCGAAAAACTGTTTTTT. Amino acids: CASSPTGQGGEKLFF.

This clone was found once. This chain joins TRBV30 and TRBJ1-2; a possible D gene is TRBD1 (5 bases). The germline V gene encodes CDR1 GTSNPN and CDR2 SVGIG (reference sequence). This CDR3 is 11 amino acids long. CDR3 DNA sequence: TGTGCTTCAAGACTCGGGGACGGCTACACCTTC. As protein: CASRLGDGYTF.

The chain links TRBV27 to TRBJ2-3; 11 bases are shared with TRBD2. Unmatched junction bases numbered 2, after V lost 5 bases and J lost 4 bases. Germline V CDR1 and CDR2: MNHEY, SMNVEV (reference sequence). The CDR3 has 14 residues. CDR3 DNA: TGTGCCAGCAGTACGGGACTAGCGGCAGATACGCAGTATTTT. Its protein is CASSTGLAADTQYF.

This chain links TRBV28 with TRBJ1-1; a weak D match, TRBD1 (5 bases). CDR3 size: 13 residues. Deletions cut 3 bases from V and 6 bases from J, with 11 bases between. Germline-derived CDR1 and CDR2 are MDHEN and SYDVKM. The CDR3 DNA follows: TGTGCCAGCAGTTTCATTTCAGGGTCTGAAGCTTTCTTT. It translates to CASSFISGSEAFF.

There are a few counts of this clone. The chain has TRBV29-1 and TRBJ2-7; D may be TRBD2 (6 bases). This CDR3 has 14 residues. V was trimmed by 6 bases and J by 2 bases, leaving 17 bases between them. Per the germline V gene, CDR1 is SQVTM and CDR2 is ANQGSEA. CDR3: CSVHLGGSPYEQYF. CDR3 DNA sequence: TGCAGCGTACACCTTGGGGGGTCACCCTACGAGCAGTACTTC.

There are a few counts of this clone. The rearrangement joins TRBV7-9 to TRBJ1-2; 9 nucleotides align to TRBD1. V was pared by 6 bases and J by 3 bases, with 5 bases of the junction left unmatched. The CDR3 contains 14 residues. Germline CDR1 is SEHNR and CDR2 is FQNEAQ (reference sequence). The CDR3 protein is CASSITGGYYGYTF. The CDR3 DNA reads TGTGCCAGCAGTATCACAGGGGGCTACTATGGCTACACCTTC.

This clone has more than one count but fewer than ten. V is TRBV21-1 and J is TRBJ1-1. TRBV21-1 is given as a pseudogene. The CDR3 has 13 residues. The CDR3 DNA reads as TGTGCCAGCAGCGTAGACAGTCAAAGGGAGGCTTTCTTT. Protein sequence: CASSVDSQREAFF.